Reported below is one T cell receptor (beta chain). The record originates from a study of blood T cell repertoires in COVID-19. Whole-study context: The United States, Italy and Spain were the sources of the acute and convalescent COVID-19 samples.

Profiling relied on immunoSEQ multiplex PCR, and the TCRdb table lists in-frame clones only, not all of them. The data contain approximately 340,000 clones, roughly 92% of them singletons. Everyone who took part was roughly 18 to 89 years old, and they came from some 23 US areas. Participant-reported clinical history was the basis for cohort assignment. Germline CDR1 LNHDA, CDR2 SQIVND (reference sequence). The CDR3 totals 12 residues. The germline V and J ends were trimmed by 7 bases and 6 bases, with 10 bases remaining between them. Sequences were obtained from PBMCs or T cells enriched from blood (not recorded which). This TCR derives from a woman in her thirties or forties who had been exposed to COVID-19. This sequence joins TRBV19 and TRBJ1-5; D gene unclear. Here the CDR3 reads CASKVGSQPQHF. The CDR3 DNA reads as TGTGCCAGTAAGGTCGGGTCTCAGCCCCAGCATTTT. The full variable domain, completed using reference TRBV19 and TRBJ1-5, is DGGITQSPKYLFRKEGQNVTLSCEQNLNHDAMYWYRQDPGQGLRLIYYSQIVNDFQKGDIAEGYSVSREKKESFPLTVTSAQKNPTAFYLCASKVGSQPQHFGDGTRLSIL.